The clone carrying this T cell receptor beta chain occurred many times. This sample is part of a study of T cells in Graves' hyperthyroidism and ophthalmopathy. Germline V gives CDR1 SNHLY, CDR2 FYNNEI. V lost 6 bases and J lost 2; bases outside the gene matches: 6. There are 16 residues in the CDR3. Researchers took RNA transcripts and amplified the TCR beta CDR3 regions from them. The HTBI set primed first-round TCR CDR3 RT-PCR. TCRdb processed the multiplex PCR reads anew with MiXCR; each CDR3 protein has one entry. The table includes around 760,000 distinct CDR3 sequences, roughly a third detected once.

The genes are TRBV2 and TRBJ2-7; TRBD2 aligns across 14 bases. This sequence originates from a woman between 40 and 55 years old with Graves' hyperthyroidism. The sample was blood. CDR3 in amino acids: CASRRLAGGGPYEQYF. CDR3 nucleotide sequence: TGTGCCAGCAGGCGACTAGCGGGAGGGGGTCCCTACGAGCAGTACTTC.